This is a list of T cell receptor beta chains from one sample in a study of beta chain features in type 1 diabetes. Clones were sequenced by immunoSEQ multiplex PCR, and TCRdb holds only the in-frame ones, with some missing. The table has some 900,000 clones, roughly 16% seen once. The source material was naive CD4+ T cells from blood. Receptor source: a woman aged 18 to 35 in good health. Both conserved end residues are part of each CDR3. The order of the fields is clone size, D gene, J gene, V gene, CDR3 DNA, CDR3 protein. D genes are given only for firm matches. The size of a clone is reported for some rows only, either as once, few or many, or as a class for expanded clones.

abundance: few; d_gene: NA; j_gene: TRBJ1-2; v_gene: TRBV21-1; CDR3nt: TGTGCCAGCAGCAAAGATTCGCGAACAGGGGGGTTTAACTATGGCTACACCTTC; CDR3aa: CASSKDSRTGGFNYGYTF
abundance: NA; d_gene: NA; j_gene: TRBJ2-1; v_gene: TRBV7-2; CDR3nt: TGTGCCAGCAGCCCTGGGAGCTACAATGAGCAGTTCTTC; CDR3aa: CASSPGSYNEQFF
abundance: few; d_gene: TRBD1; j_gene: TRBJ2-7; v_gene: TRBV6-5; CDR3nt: TGTGCCAGCAGTTACTCGCGACAGGGTAACTACGAGCAGTACTTC; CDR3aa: CASSYSRQGNYEQYF
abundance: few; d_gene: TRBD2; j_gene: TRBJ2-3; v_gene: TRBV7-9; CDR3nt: TGTGCCAGCAGCCAGAGCGGGAGGGGCACAGATACGCAGTATTTT; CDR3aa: CASSQSGRGTDTQYF
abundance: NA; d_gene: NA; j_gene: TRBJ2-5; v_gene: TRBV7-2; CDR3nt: TGTGCCAGCAGCTTAGCGCGGGGAGCAGAGACCCAGTACTTC; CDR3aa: CASSLARGAETQYF
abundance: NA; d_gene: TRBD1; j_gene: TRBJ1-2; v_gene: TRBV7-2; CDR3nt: TGTGCCAGCAGCTTGATACCGGGACAGGGTAGTGGCTACACCTTC; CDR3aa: CASSLIPGQGSGYTF
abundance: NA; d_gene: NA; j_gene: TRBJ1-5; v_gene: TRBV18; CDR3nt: TGTGCCAGCTCACCACCGGATCAGCCCCAGCATTTT; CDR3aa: CASSPPDQPQHF
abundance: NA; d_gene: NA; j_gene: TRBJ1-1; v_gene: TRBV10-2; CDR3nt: TGCGCCAGCAAAAGGGGGACGGAGAACACTGAAGCTTTCTTT; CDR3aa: CASKRGTENTEAFF
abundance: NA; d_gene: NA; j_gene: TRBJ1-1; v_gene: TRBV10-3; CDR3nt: TGTGCCATCAGTGAGATAGGGAACACTGAAGCTTTCTTT; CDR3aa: CAISEIGNTEAFF
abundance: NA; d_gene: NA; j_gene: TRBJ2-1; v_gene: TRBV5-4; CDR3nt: TGTGCCAGCAGCCCAAGGGACCCAGGGTACAATGAGCAGTTCTTC; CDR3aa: CASSPRDPGYNEQFF